This TCR beta chain is drawn from a study of shared T cell receptors in the human thymus. CDR1 is SGHVS, CDR2 FNYEAQ, per germline. This CDR3 comprises 15 residues. V lost 5 bases and J 0 bases, leaving 13 bases between the germline ends. TCRdb's copy holds only in-frame clones and misses some; the assay was immunoSEQ multiplex PCR. Among 500,000 to 750,000 clones, 88% were seen once, and the ten largest hold around 0.0099%. The same sample was also studied in work on human thymus T cells.

The chain combines TRBV7-6 with TRBJ1-1; unclear D gene. Specimen: thymocytes. The clonotype comes from a boy younger than two with a congenital heart defect. The CDR3 is CASSPPQIMNTEAFF. In DNA form, the CDR3 reads TGTGCCAGCAGCCCCCCACAAATCATGAACACTGAAGCTTTCTTT.